This T cell receptor beta chain was identified in a study of T cells in Graves' hyperthyroidism and ophthalmopathy. Study observations and caveats: Ophthalmopathy got predicted by the model a median around 6.8 months before its onset.

The CDR3 is made up of 12 amino acids. Between the trimmed V and J ends, which lost 5 bases and 0 bases, there was a span of 5 bases. From germline, CDR1 is GTSNPN and CDR2 SVGIG (reference sequence). Patients were aged 18 to 65, had disease duration under 2 months, and had newly diagnosed hyperthyroidism. Fresh peripheral blood, roughly 9.8 ml of it, supplied the PBMCs. RNA transcripts provided the source from which TCR beta CDR3 regions were amplified. HTBI primers were used for first-round RT-PCR of the TCR CDR3. TCRdb analysed the multiplex PCR reads with MiXCR anew, one entry per CDR3 protein. This sample has over 150,000 distinct CDR3 sequences, with roughly 17% found just once. This clonotype appeared many times. Its antigen is unknown.

This chain connects TRBV30 to TRBJ1-3; D is unresolved. This TCR was sampled from a woman aged 45-59 years with Graves' hyperthyroidism. The specimen sequenced was blood. The CDR3 sequence is CAWGSSGNTIYF. DNA of the CDR3: TGTGCCTGGGGATCCTCTGGAAACACCATATATTTT. Full variable domain (outside the CDR3, taken from reference TRBV30 and TRBJ1-3): SQTIHQWPATLVQPVGSPLSLECTVEGTSNPNLYWYRQAAGRGLQLLFYSVGIGQISSEVPQNLSASRPQDRQFILSSKKLLLSDSGFYLCAWGSSGNTIYFGEGSWLTVV.